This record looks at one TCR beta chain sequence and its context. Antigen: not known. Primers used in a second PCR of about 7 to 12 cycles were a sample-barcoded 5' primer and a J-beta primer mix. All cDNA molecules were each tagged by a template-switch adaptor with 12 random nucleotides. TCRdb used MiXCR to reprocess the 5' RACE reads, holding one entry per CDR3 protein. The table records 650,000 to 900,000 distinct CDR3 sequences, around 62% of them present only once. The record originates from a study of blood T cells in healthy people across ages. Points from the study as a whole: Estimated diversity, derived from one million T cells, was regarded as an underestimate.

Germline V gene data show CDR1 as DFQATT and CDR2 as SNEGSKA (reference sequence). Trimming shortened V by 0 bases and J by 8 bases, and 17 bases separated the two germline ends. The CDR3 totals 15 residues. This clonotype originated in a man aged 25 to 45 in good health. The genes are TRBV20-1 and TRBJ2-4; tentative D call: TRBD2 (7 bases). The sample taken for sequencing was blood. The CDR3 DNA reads TGCAGTGCTAGAGATATGGGGGGGCCAGTGGACATTCAGTACTTC. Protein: CSARDMGGPVDIQYF.